This T cell receptor beta chain was identified during a study of shared clonotypes between healthy human individuals. Findings and limits, study-wide: In several donors, around 4.5% of naive CD4 clonotypes appeared in common. The study found lower generation probabilities in non-shared clonotypes than in those shared by all four donors.

This CDR3 is 13 amino acids long. Trimming pared 4 bases from V and 5 bases from J, leaving 8 bases between. The germline gives CDR1 SGHNT, CDR2 YENEEA. Samples underwent the assay at deep level. Method: immunoSEQ multiplex PCR; TCRdb's copy keeps in-frame clones and lacks some. The sample holds around 1.4 million clones, approximately 98.5% seen once. This clone was detected once. Its antigen remains unknown. The same CDR3 can be traced to other DNA sequences in this sample. Sequencing was carried out using naive CD4+ T cells sorted from blood. Subset described: CD45RA+ positively selected. The rearrangement links TRBV11-3 to TRBJ2-2; D is uncertain. This receptor was taken from a man aged 25 to 40 in good health. CDR3 loop: CASSSTVTGELFF. The CDR3, as DNA: TGTGCCAGCAGCTCGACGGTAACCGGGGAGCTGTTTTTT.